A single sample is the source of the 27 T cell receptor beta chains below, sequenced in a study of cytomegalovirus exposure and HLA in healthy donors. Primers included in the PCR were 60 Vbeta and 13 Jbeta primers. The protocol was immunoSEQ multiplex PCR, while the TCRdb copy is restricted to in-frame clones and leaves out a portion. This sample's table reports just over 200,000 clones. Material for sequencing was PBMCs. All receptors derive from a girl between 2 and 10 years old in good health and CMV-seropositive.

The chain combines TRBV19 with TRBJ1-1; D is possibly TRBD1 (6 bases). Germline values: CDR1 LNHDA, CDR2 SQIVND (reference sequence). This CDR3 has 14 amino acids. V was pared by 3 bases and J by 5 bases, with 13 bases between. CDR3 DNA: TGTGCCAGTAGTATCCGGACTAGGGGGACTGAAGCTTTCTTT. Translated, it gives CASSIRTRGTEAFF.

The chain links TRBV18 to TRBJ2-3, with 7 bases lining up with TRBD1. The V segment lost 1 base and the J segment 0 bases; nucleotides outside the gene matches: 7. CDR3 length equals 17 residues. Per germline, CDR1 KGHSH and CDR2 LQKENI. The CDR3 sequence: CASSPRGQSLSTDTQYF. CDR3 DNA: TGTGCCAGCTCACCACGGGGACAGTCCCTTAGCACAGATACGCAGTATTTT.

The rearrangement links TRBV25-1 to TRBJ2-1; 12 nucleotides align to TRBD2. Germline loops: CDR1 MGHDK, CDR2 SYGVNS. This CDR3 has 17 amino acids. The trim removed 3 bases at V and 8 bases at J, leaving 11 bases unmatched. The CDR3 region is CASSDPMRTSGTDEQFF. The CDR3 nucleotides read TGTGCCAGCAGTGACCCGATGAGGACTAGCGGGACTGATGAGCAGTTCTTC.

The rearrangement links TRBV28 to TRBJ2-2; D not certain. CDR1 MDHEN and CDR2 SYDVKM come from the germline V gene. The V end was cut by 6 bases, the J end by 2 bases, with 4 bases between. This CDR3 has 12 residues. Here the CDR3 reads CASSQNTGELFF. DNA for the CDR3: TGTGCCAGCAGCCAAAACACCGGGGAGCTGTTTTTT.

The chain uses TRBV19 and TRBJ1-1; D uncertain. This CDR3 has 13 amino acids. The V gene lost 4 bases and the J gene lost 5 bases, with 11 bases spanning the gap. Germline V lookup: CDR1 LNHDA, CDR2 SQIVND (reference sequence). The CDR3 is CASSTQVRTEAFF. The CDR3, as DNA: TGTGCCAGTAGTACCCAGGTCCGAACTGAAGCTTTCTTT.

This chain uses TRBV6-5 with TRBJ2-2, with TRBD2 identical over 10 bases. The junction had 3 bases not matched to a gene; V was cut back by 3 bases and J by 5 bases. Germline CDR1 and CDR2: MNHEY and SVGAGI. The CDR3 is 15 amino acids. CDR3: CASSYRLAGTGELFF. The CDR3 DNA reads TGTGCCAGCAGTTATAGACTAGCGGGTACCGGGGAGCTGTTTTTT.

The CDR3 DNA reads TGCAGTGCCCCGGGGGGTGGCTACACCTTC. It translates to CSAPGGGYTF. V is TRBV20-1 and J is TRBJ1-2, with D possibly matching TRBD1 (5 bases). The CDR3 runs 10 residues. Germline-derived CDR1 and CDR2 are DFQATT and SNEGSKA (reference sequence). The germline V and J ends were trimmed by 6 bases and 7 bases, with 9 bases remaining between them.

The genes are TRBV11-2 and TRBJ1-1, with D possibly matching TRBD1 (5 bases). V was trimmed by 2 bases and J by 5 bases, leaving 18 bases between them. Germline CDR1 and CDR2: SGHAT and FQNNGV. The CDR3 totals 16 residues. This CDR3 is CASSLIWGGESTEAFF. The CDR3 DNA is TGTGCCAGCAGCTTAATTTGGGGGGGGGAGTCTACTGAAGCTTTCTTT.

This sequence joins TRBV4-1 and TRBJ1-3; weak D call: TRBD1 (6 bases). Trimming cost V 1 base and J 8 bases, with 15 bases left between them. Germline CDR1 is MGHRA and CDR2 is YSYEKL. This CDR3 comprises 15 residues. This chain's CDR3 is CASSQALGGLDTIYF. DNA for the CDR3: TGCGCCAGCAGCCAAGCCTTGGGGGGGCTGGACACCATATATTTT.

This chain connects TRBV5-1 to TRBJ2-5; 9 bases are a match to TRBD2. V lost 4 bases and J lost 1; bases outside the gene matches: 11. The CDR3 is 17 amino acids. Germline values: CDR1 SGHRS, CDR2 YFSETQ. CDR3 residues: CASSQTTGTSSQETQYF. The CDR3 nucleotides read TGCGCCAGCAGCCAAACCACCGGGACTAGCAGCCAAGAGACCCAGTACTTC.

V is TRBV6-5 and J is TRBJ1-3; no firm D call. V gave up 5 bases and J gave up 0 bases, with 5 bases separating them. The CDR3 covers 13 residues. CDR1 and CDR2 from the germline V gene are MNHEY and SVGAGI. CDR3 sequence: CASSPVSGNTIYF. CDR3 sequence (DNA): TGTGCCAGCAGTCCAGTCTCTGGAAACACCATATATTTT.

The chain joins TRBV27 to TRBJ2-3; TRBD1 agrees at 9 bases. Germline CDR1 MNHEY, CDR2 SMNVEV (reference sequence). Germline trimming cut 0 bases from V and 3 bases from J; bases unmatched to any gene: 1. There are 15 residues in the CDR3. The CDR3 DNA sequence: TGTGCCAGCAGTTTATCAGGGACAGGGACAGATACGCAGTATTTT. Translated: CASSLSGTGTDTQYF.

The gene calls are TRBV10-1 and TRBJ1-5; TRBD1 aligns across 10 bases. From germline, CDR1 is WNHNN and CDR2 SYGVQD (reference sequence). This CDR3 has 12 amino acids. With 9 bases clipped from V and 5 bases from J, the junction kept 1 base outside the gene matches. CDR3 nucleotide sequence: TGCGCCAGGGACAGGGGGTATCAGCCCCAGCATTTT. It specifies CARDRGYQPQHF.

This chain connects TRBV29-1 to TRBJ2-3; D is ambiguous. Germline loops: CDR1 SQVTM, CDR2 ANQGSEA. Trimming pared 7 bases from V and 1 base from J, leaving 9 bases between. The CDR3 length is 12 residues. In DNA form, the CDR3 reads TGCAGCGCACGAAGAGGCACAGATACGCAGTATTTT. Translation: CSARRGTDTQYF.

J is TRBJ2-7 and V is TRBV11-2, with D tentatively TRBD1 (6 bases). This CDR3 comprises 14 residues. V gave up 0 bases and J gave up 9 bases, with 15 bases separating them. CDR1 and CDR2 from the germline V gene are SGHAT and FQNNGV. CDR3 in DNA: TGTGCCAGCAGCTTAGATGGTCAGGGGCTGGGGCAGTACTTC. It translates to CASSLDGQGLGQYF. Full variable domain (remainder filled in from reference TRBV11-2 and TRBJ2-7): EAGVAQSPRYKIIEKRQSVAFWCNPISGHATLYWYQQILGQGPKLLIQFQNNGVVDDSQLPKDRFSAERLKGVDSTLKIQPAKLEDSAVYLCASSLDGQGLGQYFGPGTRLTVT.

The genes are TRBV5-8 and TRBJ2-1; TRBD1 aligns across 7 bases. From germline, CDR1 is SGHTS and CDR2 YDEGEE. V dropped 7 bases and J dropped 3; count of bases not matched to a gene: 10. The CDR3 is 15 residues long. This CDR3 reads CASGLTGTFYNEQFF. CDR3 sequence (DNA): TGTGCCAGCGGGTTGACAGGGACATTCTACAATGAGCAGTTCTTC.

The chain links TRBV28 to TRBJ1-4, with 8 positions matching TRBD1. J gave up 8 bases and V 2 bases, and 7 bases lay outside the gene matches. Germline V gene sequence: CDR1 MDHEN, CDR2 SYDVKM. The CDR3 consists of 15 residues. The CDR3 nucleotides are TGTGCCAGCAGTTTAGAACAGGGGGTTGGGGAAAAACTGTTTTTT. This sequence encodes CASSLEQGVGEKLFF. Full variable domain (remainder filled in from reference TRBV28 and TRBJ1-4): DVKVTQSSRYLVKRTGEKVFLECVQDMDHENMFWYRQDPGLGLRLIYFSYDVKMKEKGDIPEGYSVSREKKERFSLILESASTNQTSMYLCASSLEQGVGEKLFFGSGTQLSVL.

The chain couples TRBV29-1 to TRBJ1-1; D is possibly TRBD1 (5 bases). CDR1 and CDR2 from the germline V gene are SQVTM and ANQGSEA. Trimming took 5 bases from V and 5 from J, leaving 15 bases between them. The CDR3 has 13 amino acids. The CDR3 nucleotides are TGCAGCGTTACGGTTCGACAGTTAACTGAAGCTTTCTTT. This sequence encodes CSVTVRQLTEAFF.

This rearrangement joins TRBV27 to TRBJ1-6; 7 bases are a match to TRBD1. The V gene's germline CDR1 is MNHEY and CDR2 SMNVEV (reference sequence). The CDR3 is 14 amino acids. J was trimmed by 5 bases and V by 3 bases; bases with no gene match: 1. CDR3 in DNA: TGTGCCAGCAGTTTCGACAGGGATAATTCACCCCTCCACTTT. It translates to CASSFDRDNSPLHF.

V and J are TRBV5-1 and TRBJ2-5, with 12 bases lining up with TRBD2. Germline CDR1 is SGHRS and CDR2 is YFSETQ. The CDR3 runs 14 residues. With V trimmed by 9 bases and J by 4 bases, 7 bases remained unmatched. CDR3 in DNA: TGCGCCACCAGGACTAGCGGGAATGGAGAGACCCAGTACTTC. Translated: CATRTSGNGETQYF.

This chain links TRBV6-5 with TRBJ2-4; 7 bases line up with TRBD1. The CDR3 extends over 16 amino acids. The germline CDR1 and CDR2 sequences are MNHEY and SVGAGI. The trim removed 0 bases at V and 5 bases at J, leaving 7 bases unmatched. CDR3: CASSYSFLTGENIQYF. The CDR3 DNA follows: TGTGCCAGCAGTTACTCGTTTCTAACAGGGGAAAACATTCAGTACTTC.

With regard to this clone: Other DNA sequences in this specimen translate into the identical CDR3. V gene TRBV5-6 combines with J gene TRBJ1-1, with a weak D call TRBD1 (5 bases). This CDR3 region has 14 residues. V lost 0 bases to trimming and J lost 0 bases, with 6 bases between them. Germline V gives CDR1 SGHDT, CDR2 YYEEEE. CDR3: CASSLGGMNTEAFF. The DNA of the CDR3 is TGTGCCAGCAGCTTGGGGGGCATGAACACTGAAGCTTTCTTT.

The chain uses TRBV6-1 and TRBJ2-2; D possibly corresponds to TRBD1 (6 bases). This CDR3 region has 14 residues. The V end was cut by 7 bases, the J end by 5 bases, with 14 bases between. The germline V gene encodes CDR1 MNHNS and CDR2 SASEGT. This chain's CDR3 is CASITDRITGELFF. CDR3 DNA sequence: TGTGCCAGCATAACGGACAGAATAACCGGGGAGCTGTTTTTT.

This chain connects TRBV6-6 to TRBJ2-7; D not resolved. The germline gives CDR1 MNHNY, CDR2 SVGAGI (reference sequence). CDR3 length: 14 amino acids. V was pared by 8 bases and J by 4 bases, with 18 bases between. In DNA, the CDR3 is TGTGCCAGCTCCCCCCTCGCAGGTCGGTACGAGCAGTACTTC. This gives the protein CASSPLAGRYEQYF.

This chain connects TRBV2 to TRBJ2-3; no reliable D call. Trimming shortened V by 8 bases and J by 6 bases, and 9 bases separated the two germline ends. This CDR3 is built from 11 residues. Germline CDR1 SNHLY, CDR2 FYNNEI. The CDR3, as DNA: TGTGCCAGCCCCGGTACGGATACGCAGTATTTT. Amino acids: CASPGTDTQYF.

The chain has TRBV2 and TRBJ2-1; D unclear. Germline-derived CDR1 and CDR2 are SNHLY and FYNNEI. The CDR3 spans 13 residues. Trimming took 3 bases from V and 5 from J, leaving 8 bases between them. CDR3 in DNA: TGTGCCAGCAGTGACGCACAGCACAATGAGCAGTTCTTC. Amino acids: CASSDAQHNEQFF.

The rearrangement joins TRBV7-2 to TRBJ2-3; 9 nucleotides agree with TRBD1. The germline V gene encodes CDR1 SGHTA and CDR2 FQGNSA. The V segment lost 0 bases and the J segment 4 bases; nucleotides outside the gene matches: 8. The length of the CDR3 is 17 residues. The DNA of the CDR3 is TGTGCCAGCAGCTTAGCTCTAACAGGGGGCAGGGCAGATACGCAGTATTTT. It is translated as CASSLALTGGRADTQYF.